These 18 T cell receptor beta chains originate from one sample sequenced in a study of cytomegalovirus exposure and HLA in healthy donors. Clones were read by immunoSEQ multiplex PCR, and TCRdb kept only the in-frame ones, dropping some. This table has 90,000 to 150,000 clones, more than 75% appearing once. Sequenced input: PBMCs. Every receptor here comes from a woman in her thirties in good health and CMV-seronegative.

This chain links TRBV5-1 with TRBJ1-1, with TRBD1 as a possible D gene (5 bases). Germline values: CDR1 SGHRS, CDR2 YFSETQ. This CDR3 comprises 16 residues. V lost 0 bases, J lost 4 bases, and 16 bases lay in between. CDR3 in amino acids: CASSLGRGQPATEAFF. DNA for the CDR3: TGCGCCAGCAGCTTGGGTAGGGGTCAGCCAGCCACTGAAGCTTTCTTT.

The chain recombines TRBV6-6 with TRBJ1-5; 7 positions match TRBD1. Germline V gene lookup returns CDR1 MNHNY and CDR2 SVGAGI (reference sequence). The CDR3 is 16 amino acids. Trimming at V came to 0 bases and at J to 0 bases, leaving 2 bases not matched to a gene. The CDR3 coding sequence is TGTGCCAGCAGTTACTCCGGGACAGATAGCAATCAGCCCCAGCATTTT. It specifies CASSYSGTDSNQPQHF.

This clone occurred a few times. The V call is TRBV30, the J call TRBJ1-5; 7 bases agree with TRBD1. With V trimmed by 5 bases and J by 0 bases, 4 bases remained unmatched. Germline V lookup: CDR1 GTSNPN, CDR2 SVGIG (reference sequence). The CDR3 has 14 amino acids. This chain's CDR3 is CAWGTVNSNQPQHF. Written as DNA, the CDR3 is TGTGCCTGGGGGACAGTGAATAGCAATCAGCCCCAGCATTTT.

The chain couples TRBV7-2 to TRBJ2-2; D gene uncertain. This CDR3 contains 16 residues. Trimming cost V 6 bases and J 0 bases, with 14 bases left between them. Germline V gene lookup returns CDR1 SGHTA and CDR2 FQGNSA. The CDR3 reads CASRDLTISNTGELFF. Here the CDR3 DNA reads TGTGCCAGCAGAGACTTGACGATCTCGAACACCGGGGAGCTGTTTTTT.

The rearrangement uses TRBV30 and TRBJ2-1, with a tentative D call TRBD1 (5 bases). The V gene's germline CDR1 is GTSNPN and CDR2 SVGIG (reference sequence). The CDR3 is made up of 12 amino acids. The germline V and J ends were trimmed by 2 bases and 9 bases, with 11 bases remaining between them. This CDR3 is CAWSPLQAEQFF. The CDR3 DNA is TGTGCCTGGAGTCCACTACAGGCTGAGCAGTTCTTC.

The rearrangement joins TRBV11-2 to TRBJ1-1, with 7 bases lining up with TRBD1. Germline CDR1 is SGHAT and CDR2 is FQNNGV. With 2 bases clipped from V and 9 bases from J, the junction kept 15 bases outside the gene matches. This CDR3 has 16 residues. In DNA, the CDR3 is TGTGCCAGCAGCTTAACCAGGGACAGACCCTTAAAAAAAGCTTTCTTT. Amino acids: CASSLTRDRPLKKAFF.

The chain links TRBV15 to TRBJ2-5; D is perhaps TRBD1 (5 bases). Trimming stripped 5 bases from V and 7 bases from J, with 14 bases between. Germline CDR1 and CDR2: LNHNV and YYDKDF (reference sequence). The CDR3 covers 13 residues. The CDR3 loop reads CATSEGVPGTQYF. CDR3 sequence (DNA): TGTGCCACCAGCGAAGGGGTCCCGGGGACCCAGTACTTC.

The CDR3 reads CATSFDRGSEQFF. The CDR3 DNA follows: TGTGCCACCAGCTTCGACAGGGGGAGTGAGCAGTTCTTC. The chain employs TRBV15 and TRBJ2-1; 9 bases map to TRBD1. CDR3 size: 13 residues. V lost 5 bases to trimming and J lost 9 bases; unmatched junction nucleotides: 5. The germline gives CDR1 LNHNV, CDR2 YYDKDF (reference sequence).

CDR3 in DNA: TGCGCCAGCAGCCAAGATGTAGGGAGACTTACAAATGGGTACGAGCAGTACTTC. Amino acids: CASSQDVGRLTNGYEQYF. The chain carries TRBV4-3 and TRBJ2-7, with D possibly matching TRBD2 (5 bases). Germline V lookup: CDR1 LGHNA, CDR2 YSLEER. The CDR3 has 18 residues. V shed 0 bases and J shed 4 bases, with 22 bases lying between them.

The chain couples TRBV11-2 to TRBJ1-5, with D possibly being TRBD1 (5 bases). Trimming pared 3 bases from V and 3 bases from J, leaving 9 bases between. This CDR3 contains 14 residues. Per the germline V gene, CDR1 is SGHAT and CDR2 is FQNNGV. The DNA of the CDR3 is TGTGCCAGCAGCTTGGGGCCCGACAATCAGCCCCAGCATTTT. Its translation is CASSLGPDNQPQHF.

The chain links TRBV10-3 to TRBJ1-1; perhaps TRBD1 as D (6 bases). Trimming removed 4 bases at V and 1 base at J, with 10 bases between. Germline V gene sequence: CDR1 ENHRY, CDR2 SYGVKD. The CDR3 runs 14 residues. The CDR3 sequence: CAISGRTENTEAFF. The CDR3 DNA sequence: TGTGCCATCAGTGGGCGGACAGAGAACACTGAAGCTTTCTTT.

The J gene is TRBJ2-7, the V gene TRBV13, with 10 bases matching TRBD1. The CDR3 loop spans 14 amino acids. J gave up 3 bases and V 5 bases, and 4 bases lay outside the gene matches. Germline V gene lookup returns CDR1 PRHDT and CDR2 FYEKMQ (reference sequence). In DNA form, the CDR3 reads TGTGCCAGCAGCCCCGGACAGGGGGACTACGAGCAGTACTTC. Protein product: CASSPGQGDYEQYF. The variable domain in full, with the rest retrieved from reference TRBV13 and TRBJ2-7, is AAGVIQSPRHLIKEKRETATLKCYPIPRHDTVYWYQQGPGQDPQFLISFYEKMQSDKGSIPDRFSAQQFSDYHSELNMSSLELGDSALYFCASSPGQGDYEQYFGPGTRLTVT.

CDR3 amino acids: CAISPLDRVWTANTGELFF. The CDR3 region has the DNA TGTGCCATCAGTCCTCTAGACAGGGTATGGACCGCGAACACCGGGGAGCTGTTTTTT. The rearrangement uses TRBV10-3 and TRBJ2-2, with 7 bases aligning to TRBD1. The CDR3 runs 19 residues. The V gene end was trimmed by 5 bases and the J gene end by 0 bases; junction bases not matched to a gene: 15. CDR1 is ENHRY, CDR2 SYGVKD, per germline.

The chain couples TRBV5-1 to TRBJ1-2; 7 positions match TRBD1. CDR1 is SGHRS, CDR2 YFSETQ, per germline. The CDR3 is 14 residues long. The ends lost 4 bases at V and 8 bases at J; junction bases unmatched: 11. The CDR3 is CASSQSRQGRGYTF. The CDR3 DNA reads as TGCGCCAGCAGCCAGTCCCGACAGGGAAGGGGCTACACCTTC.

The chain has TRBV5-1 and TRBJ1-1, with D tentatively TRBD1 (6 bases). Trimming pared 0 bases from V and 4 bases from J, leaving 19 bases between. This CDR3 region has 17 residues. CDR1 and CDR2 (germline): SGHRS, YFSETQ. The CDR3 reads CASSLGAPDGGRTEAFF. Here the CDR3 DNA reads TGCGCCAGCAGCTTGGGGGCTCCGGACGGGGGGCGCACTGAAGCTTTCTTT.

The chain uses TRBV5-4 and TRBJ2-1; 13 bases are a match to TRBD2. The germline CDR1 and CDR2 sequences are SGHNT and YYREEE (reference sequence). V lost 3 bases to trimming and J lost 3 bases; unmatched junction nucleotides: 3. This CDR3 is 16 amino acids long. CDR3 residues: CASSSRLAGGYNEQFF. In DNA, the CDR3 is TGTGCCAGCAGCTCAAGACTAGCGGGGGGCTACAATGAGCAGTTCTTC.

The V gene is TRBV11-2, the J gene TRBJ2-3; 13 positions agree with TRBD2. V dropped 5 bases and J dropped 4; count of bases not matched to a gene: 6. Germline CDR1 and CDR2: SGHAT and FQNNGV. The CDR3 is 16 residues long. The CDR3 here is CASSQGTSGVSDTQYF. CDR3 in DNA: TGTGCCAGCAGCCAAGGGACTAGCGGGGTGTCAGATACGCAGTATTTT. Looking up the rest from reference TRBV11-2 and TRBJ2-3 gives the full variable domain: EAGVAQSPRYKIIEKRQSVAFWCNPISGHATLYWYQQILGQGPKLLIQFQNNGVVDDSQLPKDRFSAERLKGVDSTLKIQPAKLEDSAVYLCASSQGTSGVSDTQYFGPGTRLTVL.

The chain links TRBV14 to TRBJ2-5; D possibly corresponds to TRBD1 (5 bases). There are 17 residues in the CDR3. Germline assignment: CDR1 SGHDN and CDR2 FVKESK. V lost 0 bases and J 5 bases, leaving 19 bases between the germline ends. DNA for the CDR3: TGTGCCAGCAGCCAAGATGACAGTTGGAGCGCAATGGAGACCCAGTACTTC. This translates into CASSQDDSWSAMETQYF.